This is a list of T cell receptor beta chains from one sample in a study of CD8 T cells in ankylosing spondylitis. TCRdb reanalysed the 5' RACE reads using MiXCR and keeps one entry per CDR3 protein. The data hold some 120,000 distinct CDR3 sequences, with around 7% observed a single time. The sequenced sample consisted of blood, either unsorted or a sorted T cell fraction (not recorded which). Receptors originate from a male donor with ankylosing spondylitis or in good health (not recorded which). Each CDR3 is given with its conserved first and last residue. The order of the fields is D gene, J gene, V gene, clone size, CDR3 protein, CDR3 DNA. A D gene is named only where the DNA matches it firmly. Size is omitted from some rows. Given values are once, few, many or a class for expanded clones.

NA | TRBJ1-3 | TRBV29-1 | many | CSCGRQEGNTIYF | TGCAGCTGTGGGCGACAGGAGGGAAACACCATATATTTT
NA | TRBJ2-3 | TRBV12-3/TRBV12-4 | many | CASRKRPTDTQYF | TGTGCCAGCAGGAAGCGGCCCACAGATACGCAGTATTTT
TRBD2 | TRBJ2-7 | TRBV5-1 | many | CASSLSGTSGAREQYF | TGCGCCAGCAGCTTATCCGGGACTAGCGGAGCCCGCGAGCAGTACTTC
TRBD1 | TRBJ1-6 | TRBV7-6 | many | CASSPVSGTGANSPLHF | TGTGCCAGCAGCCCGGTCTCCGGGACAGGGGCTAATTCACCCCTCCACTTT
TRBD2 | TRBJ2-1 | TRBV5-1 | many | CASSRASGWYNEQFF | TGCGCCAGCAGCAGGGCTAGCGGTTGGTACAATGAGCAGTTCTTC
NA | TRBJ2-7 | TRBV12-3/TRBV12-4 | many | CASRSTADYEQYF | TGTGCCAGCAGGTCCACAGCGGACTACGAGCAGTACTTC
NA | TRBJ2-2 | TRBV18 | many | CASSPNSENTGELFF | TGTGCCAGCTCACCAAATAGCGAAAACACCGGGGAGCTGTTTTTT
NA | TRBJ2-1 | TRBV12-3/TRBV12-4 | many | CASSFPGGSEQFF | TGTGCCAGCAGTTTCCCGGGGGGCAGTGAGCAGTTCTTC
NA | TRBJ1-1 | TRBV7-9 | few | CASSPDVTEAFF | TGTGCCAGCAGCCCAGATGTAACTGAAGCTTTCTTT
TRBD1 | TRBJ2-5 | TRBV20-1 | many | CSAREDRGGETQYF | TGCAGTGCTAGAGAGGACAGGGGAGGAGAGACCCAGTACTTC
NA | TRBJ1-6 | TRBV12-3/TRBV12-4 | NA | CASSGGTDNSPLHF | TGTGCCAGCAGTGGCGGGACGGATAATTCACCCCTCCACTTT
NA | TRBJ2-1 | TRBV7-8 | few | CASSLGGPALYNEQFF | TGTGCCAGCAGCTTAGGAGGGCCTGCCTTGTACAATGAGCAGTTCTTC
NA | TRBJ1-5 | TRBV5-1 | many | CASSLEAGNQPQHF | TGCGCCAGCAGCTTGGAGGCAGGGAATCAGCCCCAGCATTTT
NA | TRBJ2-5 | TRBV20-1 | many | CSARGLAGDATQYF | TGCAGTGCTAGAGGGCTAGCCGGGGACGCGACCCAGTACTTC
NA | TRBJ1-2 | TRBV29-1 | NA | CSVRTDYGYTF | TGCAGCGTTCGGACAGACTATGGCTACACCTTC
TRBD2 | TRBJ2-1 | TRBV5-1 | many | CASSAQGLADYNEQFF | TGCGCCAGCAGCGCCCAGGGACTAGCGGACTACAATGAGCAGTTCTTC
NA | TRBJ1-2 | TRBV27 | many | CASSLTGVGYTF | TGTGCCAGCAGTTTAACAGGCGTTGGCTACACCTTC
NA | TRBJ1-2 | TRBV6-2/TRBV6-3 | many | CASSYGTPQGYTF | TGTGCCAGCAGTTACGGGACGCCACAGGGCTACACCTTC
NA | TRBJ2-7 | TRBV5-1 | NA | CASRRLHQSSYEQYF | TGCGCCAGCAGACGACTCCATCAGAGCTCCTACGAGCAGTACTTC
TRBD2 | TRBJ2-5 | TRBV20-1 | many | CSARDLIGTSGSSETQYF | TGCAGTGCTAGAGATCTTATAGGAACTAGCGGGAGTTCGGAGACCCAGTACTTC
TRBD1 | TRBJ2-5 | TRBV30 | many | CAWSRQGTETQYF | TGTGCCTGGAGTAGACAGGGGACAGAGACCCAGTACTTC
NA | TRBJ1-3 | TRBV7-2 | many | CASSLMISGTGNTIYF | TGTGCCAGCAGCTTAATGATCTCGGGCACTGGAAACACCATATATTTT
NA | TRBJ1-3 | TRBV20-1 | many | CSAWVRGGSGNTIYF | TGCAGTGCCTGGGTTAGGGGTGGCTCTGGAAACACCATATATTTT
TRBD1 | TRBJ2-3 | TRBV20-1 | many | CSAGTADTQYF | TGCAGTGCTGGGACAGCAGATACGCAGTATTTT
TRBD2 | TRBJ2-3 | TRBV12-3/TRBV12-4 | few | CASFISGTRGDTQYF | TGTGCCAGCTTTATTAGCGGGACTCGGGGAGATACGCAGTATTTT
TRBD1 | TRBJ2-7 | TRBV28 | NA | CASSPRQGRAYEQYF | TGTGCCAGCAGCCCCCGACAGGGTAGAGCCTACGAGCAGTACTTC
NA | TRBJ2-7 | TRBV20-1 | many | CSASNYEQYF | TGCAGTGCTAGCAACTACGAGCAGTACTTC
NA | TRBJ1-2 | TRBV7-9 | many | CASSLVRTSVYGYTF | TGTGCCAGCAGCTTAGTACGGACGTCAGTCTATGGCTACACCTTC
TRBD1 | TRBJ1-2 | TRBV3-1 | many | CASSSTGTGGYTF | TGTGCCAGCAGCTCAACCGGGACAGGGGGCTACACCTTC
TRBD2 | TRBJ2-1 | TRBV28 | NA | CASSFRIGLAESSYNEQFF | TGTGCCAGCAGTTTCCGGATCGGGCTAGCGGAGAGCTCCTACAATGAGCAGTTCTTC
NA | TRBJ1-2 | TRBV4-1 | many | CASSQAGTPYGYTF | TGCGCCAGCAGCCAAGCTGGCACCCCCTATGGCTACACCTTC
NA | TRBJ1-1 | TRBV7-9 | NA | CASSLGGALTEAFF | TGTGCCAGCAGCTTAGGAGGAGCGCTTACTGAAGCTTTCTTT
NA | TRBJ2-1 | TRBV20-1 | many | CSRLGVKNNEQFF | TGCAGTCGACTGGGGGTCAAGAACAATGAGCAGTTCTTC